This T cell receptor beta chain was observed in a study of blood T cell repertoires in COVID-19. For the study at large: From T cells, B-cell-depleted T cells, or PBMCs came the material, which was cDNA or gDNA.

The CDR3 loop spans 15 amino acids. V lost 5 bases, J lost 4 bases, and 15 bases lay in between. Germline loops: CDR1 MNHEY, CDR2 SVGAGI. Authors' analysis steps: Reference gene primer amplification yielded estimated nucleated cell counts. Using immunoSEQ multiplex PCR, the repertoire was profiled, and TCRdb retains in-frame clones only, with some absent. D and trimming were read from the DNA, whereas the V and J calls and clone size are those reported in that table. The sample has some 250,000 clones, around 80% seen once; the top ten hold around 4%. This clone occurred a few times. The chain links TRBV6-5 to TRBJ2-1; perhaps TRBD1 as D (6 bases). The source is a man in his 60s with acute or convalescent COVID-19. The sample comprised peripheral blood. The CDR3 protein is CASSRQVDSYNEQFF. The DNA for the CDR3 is TGTGCCAGCAGTCGACAGGTTGATTCGTACAATGAGCAGTTCTTC.